Reported below is one T cell receptor beta chain. Antigen: not known. The V end was cut by 3 bases, the J end by 3 bases, with 12 bases between. CDR1 SGHTA and CDR2 FQGNSA come from the germline V gene. This CDR3 region has 15 residues. This sample is part of a study of identical twins. Regarding the study as a whole: Some out-of-frame alpha sequences were shared by twins, and these showed excess low generation probability. The authors noted that invariant MAIT and iNKT cells could partly confound zero-insertion analyses.

TCRdb called the 5' RACE reads again in MiXCR, with one record for every CDR3 protein. The table lists some 1,700,000 distinct CDR3 sequences, 32% of them singletons. This sequence originates from a newborn girl in good health. The sequenced material came from cord blood. This chain links TRBV7-2 with TRBJ2-1, with D unclear. As DNA, the CDR3 is TGTGCCAGCAGCTTTAGCTACCCAATCTACAATGAGCAGTTCTTC. Translation gives CASSFSYPIYNEQFF.